These 17 T cell receptor beta chains share one sample of origin, sequenced in a study of technical replicates of blood from several donors. The table came from immunoSEQ multiplex PCR; TCRdb's copy has only in-frame clones and leaves some out. The table records 80,000 to 95,000 clones, under 95% of them present only once. The specimen sequenced was T cells isolated from PBMCs. These receptors were taken from a human donor in good health.

The rearrangement uses TRBV4-2 and TRBJ1-5, with D maybe TRBD1 (6 bases). V was shortened by 0 bases and J by 7 bases, with 13 bases between the two germline ends. Germline CDR1 is LGHNA and CDR2 is YNFKEQ. This CDR3 contains 15 residues. The CDR3 DNA reads TGTGCCAGCAGCCAAGATAGGGGGACAAGGCAGCCCCAGCATTTT. Translated, it gives CASSQDRGTRQPQHF.

The chain couples TRBV19 to TRBJ1-5; 8 nucleotides agree with TRBD1. Per the germline V gene, CDR1 is LNHDA and CDR2 is SQIVND (reference sequence). There are 14 residues in the CDR3. Trimming cost V 7 bases and J 1 base; bases outside gene matches: 3. In DNA, the CDR3 is TGTGCCAGTACGGACAGGGAGAGCAATCAGCCCCAGCATTTT. Amino acids: CASTDRESNQPQHF. The whole variable domain, filled in from reference TRBV19 and TRBJ1-5, reads DGGITQSPKYLFRKEGQNVTLSCEQNLNHDAMYWYRQDPGQGLRLIYYSQIVNDFQKGDIAEGYSVSREKKESFPLTVTSAQKNPTAFYLCASTDRESNQPQHFGDGTRLSIL.

The chain couples TRBV5-1 to TRBJ2-4; D is uncertain. CDR1 SGHRS and CDR2 YFSETQ come from the germline V gene. The germline V and J ends were trimmed by 4 bases and 0 bases, with 11 bases remaining between them. This CDR3 is built from 15 residues. CDR3 sequence (DNA): TGCGCCAGCAGCATAGACGGGTTAGCCAAAAACATTCAGTACTTC. It translates to CASSIDGLAKNIQYF. The full variable domain, with the rest looked up from reference TRBV5-1 and TRBJ2-4, is KAGVTQTPRYLIKTRGQQVTLSCSPISGHRSVSWYQQTPGQGLQFLFEYFSETQRNKGNFPGRFSGRQFSNSRSEMNVSTLELGDSALYLCASSIDGLAKNIQYFGAGTRLSVL.

The rearrangement links TRBV6-6 to TRBJ2-5; 10 positions agree with TRBD2. CDR3 size: 12 residues. Germline CDR1 and CDR2: MNHNY and SVGAGI (reference sequence). V gave up 10 bases and J gave up 5 bases; unmatched junction bases: 4. The CDR3 bases are TGTGCCACGAAACTAGCGGGGGAGACCCAGTACTTC. It yields the protein CATKLAGETQYF.

This clone came up once. The rearrangement uses TRBV12-2 and TRBJ2-2; TRBD1 is taken as the D call from the table, unchecked against the DNA. TRBV12-2 is marked as a pseudogene. The CDR3 spans 14 residues. The CDR3 loop is CASPGRANTGELFF. CDR3 nucleotide sequence: TGTGCAAGTCCCGGCAGGGCGAACACCGGGGAGCTGTTTTTT.

This clone came up once. This chain links TRBV5-6 with TRBJ1-1, with 7 positions matching TRBD1. The CDR3 runs to 15 residues. With V trimmed by 0 bases and J by 1 base, 3 bases remained unmatched. The germline V gene has CDR1 SGHDT and CDR2 YYEEEE. CDR3 bases: TGTGCCAGCAGCTTGGCCCGGACAGGGAACACTGAAGCTTTCTTT. Translated, it gives CASSLARTGNTEAFF.

The chain links TRBV4-1 to TRBJ2-5; 7 nucleotides agree with TRBD2. Looked up from germline, CDR1 is MGHRA and CDR2 is YSYEKL. The CDR3 extends over 17 amino acids. Germline trimming cut 0 bases from V and 5 bases from J; bases unmatched to any gene: 12. The CDR3 region is CASSQDQRLARGETQYF. The CDR3 region has the DNA TGCGCCAGCAGCCAAGATCAGCGACTAGCCCGGGGGGAGACCCAGTACTTC.

The chain couples TRBV5-1 to TRBJ2-5, with D maybe TRBD2 (7 bases). The CDR3 runs 14 residues. V was trimmed by 5 bases and J by 4 bases, leaving 15 bases between them. Per the germline V gene, CDR1 is SGHRS and CDR2 is YFSETQ. Written as DNA, the CDR3 is TGCGCCAGCAGACCGGGGGGCGCCCGAGAGACCCAGTACTTC. Encoded protein: CASRPGGARETQYF.

V and J are TRBV18 and TRBJ2-7; the D is unclear. Germline-derived CDR1 and CDR2 are KGHSH and LQKENI. Trimming removed 2 bases from V and 3 bases from J, with 5 bases in between. The CDR3 length is 12 residues. The CDR3 DNA reads TGTGCCAGCTCACCAAGCATCTACGAGCAGTACTTC. Its translation is CASSPSIYEQYF. Full variable domain (outside the CDR3, taken from reference TRBV18 and TRBJ2-7): NAGVMQNPRHLVRRRGQEARLRCSPMKGHSHVYWYRQLPEEGLKFMVYLQKENIIDESGMPKERFSAEFPKEGPSILRIQQVVRGDSAAYFCASSPSIYEQYFGPGTRLTVT.

Here the CDR3 reads CAWTDTGGTEAFF. CDR3 bases: TGTGCCTGGACCGATACAGGGGGCACTGAAGCTTTCTTT. This sequence joins TRBV30 and TRBJ1-1; 8 nucleotides align to TRBD1. The germline gives CDR1 GTSNPN, CDR2 SVGIG (reference sequence). V shed 4 bases, J shed 4 bases, and the junction held 5 bases outside the gene matches. The CDR3 spans 13 residues.

V gene TRBV10-2 combines with J gene TRBJ1-3; possibly TRBD1 for D (6 bases). Germline CDR1 is WSHSY and CDR2 is SAAADI. The CDR3 has 14 residues. The V end was cut by 5 bases, the J end by 0 bases, with 8 bases between. Here the CDR3 reads CASSQGGSGNTIYF. Here the CDR3 DNA reads TGCGCCAGCAGTCAAGGGGGCTCTGGAAACACCATATATTTT.

J is TRBJ2-3 and V is TRBV7-8; 9 bases agree with TRBD2. Looked up from germline, CDR1 is SGHVS and CDR2 is FQNEAQ. V shed 2 bases, J shed 6 bases, and the junction held 15 bases outside the gene matches. This CDR3 spans 18 amino acids. DNA for the CDR3: TGTGCCAGCAGCTTAAAGGGCAGTGGACTAGCGCCACGGGATACGCAGTATTTT. Its protein is CASSLKGSGLAPRDTQYF.

The V call is TRBV14, the J call TRBJ1-5, with unresolved D. Germline CDR1 is SGHDN and CDR2 is FVKESK. V was clipped by 0 bases and J by 11 bases, with 11 bases between them. The CDR3 sequence is 13 residues long. The CDR3 loop is CASSQDRGGSQHF. As DNA, the CDR3 is TGTGCCAGCAGCCAAGATCGGGGAGGGTCCCAGCATTTT.

This chain uses TRBV28 with TRBJ2-7; 7 bases line up with TRBD1. V was clipped by 6 bases and J by 1 base; unmatched bases: 6. The CDR3 loop spans 14 amino acids. Germline CDR1 MDHEN, CDR2 SYDVKM. In nucleotides, the CDR3 is TGTGCCAGCAGCCTTCCGGGACAGTCCTACGAGCAGTACTTC. Protein product: CASSLPGQSYEQYF.

The chain joins TRBV29-1 to TRBJ1-1; D gene uncertain. The germline V and J ends were trimmed by 7 bases and 3 bases, with 12 bases remaining between them. CDR3 length: 12 amino acids. CDR1 SQVTM and CDR2 ANQGSEA come from the germline V gene. CDR3 protein: CSASIRYTEAFF. The DNA for the CDR3 is TGCAGCGCCTCCATCCGGTACACTGAAGCTTTCTTT.

The chain employs TRBV18 and TRBJ1-6, with a weak D call TRBD1 (5 bases). The CDR3 consists of 15 residues. Deletions cut 3 bases from V and 7 bases from J, with 13 bases between. Germline CDR1 KGHSH, CDR2 LQKENI. Written as DNA, the CDR3 is TGTGCCAGCTCACCCGGAACAGGTACCAATTCACCCCTCCACTTT. Translated: CASSPGTGTNSPLHF.

The rearrangement links TRBV10-3 to TRBJ2-1; D perhaps matches TRBD1 (6 bases). The germline V gene encodes CDR1 ENHRY and CDR2 SYGVKD. The ends were cut back, 4 bases at V and 3 bases at J, with 13 bases in the middle. The CDR3 contains 15 residues. The CDR3 spells CAISAGARDYNEQFF. The CDR3 DNA sequence: TGTGCCATCAGTGCAGGGGCGAGAGACTACAATGAGCAGTTCTTC.